A single sample gave rise to the 18 T cell receptor beta chains below, sequenced in a study of blood T cell repertoires in COVID-19. This table comes from immunoSEQ multiplex PCR, and its TCRdb copy is limited to in-frame clones, with some not included. The sample shows roughly 250,000 clones, around four fifths of them seen only once. The sequenced material came from peripheral blood. These receptors were obtained from a man aged 45-65 years with acute or convalescent COVID-19.

The sample holds a few counts of this clone. The sample holds other DNA sequences that translate to the same CDR3. CDR3 loop: CASSLLRGPEETQYF. DNA of the CDR3: TGTGCCAGCAGCTTACTCAGGGGGCCTGAGGAGACCCAGTACTTC. J is TRBJ2-5 and V is TRBV11-2; 8 bases line up with TRBD1. V trimming: 2 bases; J trimming: 5 bases; junction bases outside the gene matches: 7. The CDR3 runs to 15 residues. Germline V gene sequence: CDR1 SGHAT, CDR2 FQNNGV. Together with reference TRBV11-2 and TRBJ2-5, the CDR3 gives the full variable domain: EAGVAQSPRYKIIEKRQSVAFWCNPISGHATLYWYQQILGQGPKLLIQFQNNGVVDDSQLPKDRFSAERLKGVDSTLKIQPAKLEDSAVYLCASSLLRGPEETQYFGPGTRLLVL.

The V and J genes are TRBV12-3 or TRBV12-4 and TRBJ1-5; D ambiguous. V lost 8 bases and J 0 bases, leaving 8 bases between the germline ends. CDR3 length equals 13 residues. This CDR3 reads CASSPGSNQPQHF. For the CDR3, the DNA is TGTGCCAGCTCCCCGGGTAGCAATCAGCCCCAGCATTTT.

The chain carries TRBV6-6 and TRBJ2-2; a weak D match, TRBD2 (5 bases). V gave up 6 bases and J gave up 2 bases, with 16 bases separating them. The germline CDR1 and CDR2 sequences are MNHNY and SVGAGI (reference sequence). The CDR3 runs to 16 residues. CDR3 DNA: TGTGCCAGCAGCCCATCTTCACGGGGAAACACCGGGGAGCTGTTTTTT. Its protein is CASSPSSRGNTGELFF.

The CDR3 reads CASSDRRGVAEAFF. The CDR3 nucleotides are TGCGCCAGCAGTGACCGCAGGGGGGTCGCTGAAGCTTTCTTT. This chain joins TRBV10-1 and TRBJ1-1, with 7 bases that match TRBD1. Germline V gene lookup returns CDR1 WNHNN and CDR2 SYGVQD (reference sequence). There are 14 residues in the CDR3. V dropped 3 bases and J dropped 6; count of bases not matched to a gene: 7.

The rearrangement uses TRBV6-6 and TRBJ2-7; the match to TRBD2 covers 11 bases. This CDR3 is 13 amino acids long. The germline CDR1 and CDR2 sequences are MNHNY and SVGAGI (reference sequence). V dropped 6 bases and J dropped 3; count of bases not matched to a gene: 1. The DNA of the CDR3 is TGTGCCAGCAGGACTAGCGGGATCTACGAGCAGTACTTC. The encoded protein is CASRTSGIYEQYF.

The chain recombines TRBV20-1 with TRBJ1-4; the match to TRBD1 covers 7 bases. Germline V CDR1 and CDR2: DFQATT, SNEGSKA (reference sequence). This CDR3 has 15 amino acids. Losses at the gene ends were 3 bases for V and 5 bases for J; bases not matched to a gene: 9. CDR3 sequence (DNA): TGCAGTGCTAGTGTCGTCGGGACAGCAAATGAAAAACTGTTTTTT. As protein: CSASVVGTANEKLFF.

On this clone: Distinct nucleotide sequences in the sample also encode this CDR3. This chain uses TRBV19 with TRBJ1-2, with D perhaps TRBD1 (6 bases). The CDR3 spans 13 residues. In germline, CDR1 is LNHDA, CDR2 SQIVND (reference sequence). The V gene lost 5 bases and the J gene lost 4 bases, with 11 bases spanning the gap. CDR3 DNA: TGTGCCAGTAGTGAAGGGGGAGTCTATGGCTACACCTTC. This gives the protein CASSEGGVYGYTF.

This clone has more than one count but fewer than ten. The chain employs TRBV7-3 and TRBJ1-1, with D possibly matching TRBD1 (6 bases). The germline CDR1 and CDR2 sequences are SGHTA and FQGTGA. The CDR3 loop spans 13 amino acids. Trimming shortened V by 4 bases and J by 6 bases, and 12 bases separated the two germline ends. The CDR3: CASSSGVLAEAFF. The CDR3 region has the DNA TGTGCCAGCAGCTCAGGGGTGCTCGCTGAAGCTTTCTTT.

This chain's CDR3 is CASSVIPSYDEQFF. DNA for the CDR3: TGTGCCAGCAGCGTAATCCCTAGCTATGACGAGCAGTTCTTC. The gene calls are TRBV9 and TRBJ2-1, with D maybe TRBD2 (5 bases). Germline-derived CDR1 and CDR2 are SGDLS and YYNGEE. The CDR3 covers 14 residues. V lost 1 base and J 10 bases, leaving 15 bases between the germline ends.

The J gene is TRBJ2-5, the V gene TRBV10-2; tentatively, D is TRBD2 (5 bases). The germline CDR1 and CDR2 sequences are WSHSY and SAAADI. Trimming took 9 bases from V and 5 from J, leaving 16 bases between them. The CDR3 is made up of 13 amino acids. As DNA, the CDR3 is TGCGCCAGTGGGCGGGCGGAACGGGAGACCCAGTACTTC. It specifies CASGRAERETQYF.

V is TRBV18 and J is TRBJ1-3, with a weak D call TRBD1 (5 bases). Deletions cut 2 bases from V and 0 bases from J, with 11 bases between. The CDR3 covers 16 residues. From germline, CDR1 is KGHSH and CDR2 LQKENI. The CDR3 spells CASSPLRGGSGNTIYF. CDR3 in DNA: TGTGCCAGCTCACCATTGCGGGGCGGCTCTGGAAACACCATATATTTT.

The table lists this clone with a few counts. The rearrangement links TRBV29-1 to TRBJ2-7; unclear D gene. This CDR3 is 10 amino acids long. The germline V gene has CDR1 SQVTM and CDR2 ANQGSEA. V lost 7 bases and J lost 5, with 9 bases in between. DNA for the CDR3: TGCAGCGCCCAGTACGACGAGCAGTACTTC. Encoded protein: CSAQYDEQYF.

V gene TRBV6-5 combines with J gene TRBJ1-1, with 7 bases fitting TRBD1. Germline loops: CDR1 MNHEY, CDR2 SVGAGI. This CDR3 has 13 residues. V lost 0 bases to trimming and J lost 7 bases; unmatched junction nucleotides: 2. This chain's CDR3 is CASSYSTGSEAFF. CDR3 in DNA: TGTGCCAGCAGTTACTCGACAGGGAGTGAAGCTTTCTTT.

As concerns this clone: In the same sample, other DNA sequences code for this CDR3. The chain joins TRBV12-3 or TRBV12-4 to TRBJ1-2, with 8 bases that match TRBD1. CDR3 length: 13 residues. J was trimmed by 8 bases and V by 6 bases; bases with no gene match: 8. CDR3 residues: CASSFTGGGGYTF. As DNA, the CDR3 is TGTGCCAGCAGCTTTACAGGGGGTGGGGGCTACACCTTC.

The genes are TRBV7-8 and TRBJ2-5; 9 bases fit TRBD1. CDR3 size: 18 residues. The germline V gene encodes CDR1 SGHVS and CDR2 FQNEAQ. Unmatched junction bases numbered 13, after V lost 4 bases and J lost 1 base. The CDR3 region has the DNA TGTGCCAGCAGCTCCCGGGACAGGGATGAGGGCCCCCAAGAGACCCAGTACTTC. Translating gives CASSSRDRDEGPQETQYF. The full variable domain, in which reference TRBV7-8 and TRBJ2-5 provide the parts outside the CDR3, is GAGVSQSPRYKVAKRGQDVALRCDPISGHVSLFWYQQALGQGPEFLTYFQNEAQLDKSGLPSDRFFAERPEGSVSTLKIQRTQQEDSAVYLCASSSRDRDEGPQETQYFGPGTRLLVL.

This chain joins TRBV15 and TRBJ1-5; a possible D gene is TRBD1 (6 bases). The CDR3 runs 16 residues. The germline V gene encodes CDR1 LNHNV and CDR2 YYDKDF (reference sequence). V was trimmed by 1 base and J by 6 bases, leaving 16 bases between them. CDR3 region: CATSRVARGLFQPQHF. The CDR3 DNA sequence: TGTGCCACCAGCAGAGTTGCCAGGGGCCTTTTTCAGCCCCAGCATTTT. Based on the CDR3 plus reference TRBV15 and TRBJ1-5, the full variable domain is DAMVIQNPRYQVTQFGKPVTLSCSQTLNHNVMYWYQQKSSQAPKLLFHYYDKDFNNEADTPDNFQSRRPNTSFCFLDIRSPGLGDTAMYLCATSRVARGLFQPQHFGDGTRLSIL.

The CDR3 DNA is TGTGCCAGCAGTGAAGTGGACGGAGGATCTAACTATGGCTACACCTTC. This sequence encodes CASSEVDGGSNYGYTF. V is TRBV2 and J is TRBJ1-2; D is undetermined. V lost 1 base, J lost 0 bases, and 12 bases lay in between. Germline-derived CDR1 and CDR2 are SNHLY and FYNNEI. The CDR3 loop spans 16 amino acids.

V gene TRBV2 combines with J gene TRBJ1-1, with a tentative D call TRBD1 (5 bases). The CDR3 runs to 14 residues. CDR1 is SNHLY, CDR2 FYNNEI, per germline. The germline V and J ends were trimmed by 6 bases and 3 bases, with 14 bases remaining between them. CDR3 protein: CASSQTGGYTEAFF. The DNA for the CDR3 is TGTGCCAGCAGCCAAACCGGGGGATACACTGAAGCTTTCTTT.